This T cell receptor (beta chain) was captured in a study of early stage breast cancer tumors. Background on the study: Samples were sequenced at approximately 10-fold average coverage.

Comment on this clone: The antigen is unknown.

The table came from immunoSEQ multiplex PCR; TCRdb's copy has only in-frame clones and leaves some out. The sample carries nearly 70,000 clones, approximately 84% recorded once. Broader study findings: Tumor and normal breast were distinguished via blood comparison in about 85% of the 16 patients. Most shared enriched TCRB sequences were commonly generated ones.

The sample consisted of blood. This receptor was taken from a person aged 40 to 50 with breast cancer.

The chain's CDR3 is CASSGRGAFGANVLTF. The CDR3 DNA sequence: TGTGCCAGCAGCGGGCGTGGGGCTTTTGGGGCCAACGTCCTGACTTTC. This chain connects TRBV9 to TRBJ2-6; a possible D gene is TRBD1 (5 bases). V dropped 3 bases and J dropped 3 bases, with 13 bases sitting between them. Germline V gene sequence: CDR1 SGDLS, CDR2 YYNGEE. This CDR3 contains 16 residues.